This TCR beta chain was found in a study of control samples from healthy donors and cancer patients. Data came from immunoSEQ multiplex PCR; TCRdb stores just in-frame clones and leaves some out. Here the sample spans around 76,000 clones, about nine tenths being singletons. V shed 3 bases and J shed 7 bases, with 16 bases lying between them. Germline V gene data show CDR1 as MNHNY and CDR2 as SVGAGI (reference sequence). The CDR3 consists of 14 residues. The TCR comes from a woman aged 45-65 years with colorectal cancer. This chain links TRBV6-6 with TRBJ2-7; tentative D call: TRBD1 (5 bases). Sequencing used PBMCs. The CDR3 sequence: CASSYGGAAREQYV. CDR3 nucleotide sequence: TGTGCCAGCAGTTATGGTGGGGCCGCGAGGGAGCAGTACGTC.